This TCR beta chain was identified in a study of OX40 agonist ivuxolimab in advanced cancers. Per germline, CDR1 LGHNA and CDR2 YNFKEQ. V was pared by 1 base and J by 0 bases, with 3 bases of the junction left unmatched. The CDR3 totals 16 residues. TCRdb keeps only in-frame clones here, not all; method: immunoSEQ multiplex PCR. This repertoire shows approximately 66,000 clones, about 85% found once; its top ten account for 0.95% to 1.5%. This rearrangement joins TRBV4-2 to TRBJ2-1, with 7 bases that match TRBD1. The sequencing here drew on CD4+ or CD8+ T cells sorted from blood, taken in a trial of the OX40 agonist ivuxolimab. This receptor was identified in an adult with an advanced solid tumor such as melanoma, head and neck, liver or kidney cancer. The CDR3 reads CASSQVQGSSYNEQFF. The CDR3, as DNA: TGTGCCAGCAGCCAAGTACAGGGGAGCTCCTACAATGAGCAGTTCTTC.